A selection of T cell receptor beta chains follows, all from one sample in a study of spatial heterogeneity in lung cancer. Each CDR3 protein gets one entry after TCRdb re-called the 5' RACE reads with MiXCR. Of some 55,000 distinct CDR3 sequences in the sample, 6.3% are singletons; the top ten hold roughly 14%. The sample was PBMCs, taken at surgery. Receptor source: a female donor with early-stage non-small cell lung cancer. The CDR3 runs from the conserved cysteine through the conserved F or W. A D gene is named only where the DNA matches it firmly. Clone size is not always given. Where it is, it says once, few, many or a class for expanded clones.

d_call j_call clone_size v_call cdr3_aa cdr3_nt
NA TRBJ2-7 NA TRBV5-1 CASSLGYPGTHFYEQYF TGCGCCAGCAGCTTGGGGTATCCCGGGACCCACTTCTACGAGCAGTACTTC
TRBD1 TRBJ1-2 many TRBV19 CASSPSADRQTGYTF TGTGCCAGTAGCCCGAGCGCGGACAGGCAGACTGGCTACACCTTC
NA TRBJ1-1 many TRBV5-1 CASSLAGSGTEAFF TGCGCCAGCAGCTTGGCCGGGTCGGGCACTGAAGCTTTCTTT
NA TRBJ1-2 many TRBV28 CASRSGNYGYTF TGTGCCAGCAGATCCGGAAACTATGGCTACACCTTC
NA TRBJ2-7 many TRBV5-1 CASSFAPYEQYF TGCGCCAGCAGCTTTGCCCCCTACGAGCAGTACTTC
TRBD1 TRBJ1-5 few TRBV12-3/TRBV12-4 CASSGPRTGRNQPQHF TGTGCCAGCAGTGGGCCCAGGACAGGGCGAAATCAGCCCCAGCATTTT
NA TRBJ2-7 NA TRBV14 CASSAWTVTEQYF TGTGCCAGCAGCGCGTGGACAGTAACCGAGCAGTACTTC
NA TRBJ2-7 few TRBV7-9 CASSLEGLQYF TGTGCCAGCAGCTTAGAGGGTCTCCAGTACTTC
NA TRBJ2-1 NA TRBV18 CASSPAADEQFF TGTGCCAGCTCACCGGCCGCGGATGAGCAGTTCTTC
TRBD2 TRBJ2-1 NA TRBV27 CASSSGPKAGAGYNEQFF TGTGCCAGCAGTTCCGGTCCGAAAGCGGGAGCGGGCTACAATGAGCAGTTCTTC
TRBD1 TRBJ1-1 NA TRBV25-1 CASSEGQNGNTEAFF TGTGCCAGCAGTGAGGGACAGAATGGGAACACTGAAGCTTTCTTT
TRBD1 TRBJ1-2 few TRBV25-1 CASRGTGDGYGYTF TGTGCCAGCAGGGGGACAGGGGACGGTTATGGCTACACCTTC
NA TRBJ2-1 NA TRBV20-1 CSARVPVEQFF TGCAGTGCTAGAGTTCCGGTAGAGCAGTTCTTC
NA TRBJ1-1 NA TRBV21-1 CASSLTGRDTEAFF TGTGCCAGCAGCCTGACAGGGCGAGACACTGAAGCTTTCTTT
TRBD1 TRBJ1-3 few TRBV9 CASSRTGRNTIYF TGTGCCAGCAGTAGGACAGGGCGAAACACCATATATTTT
TRBD2 TRBJ2-1 many TRBV5-1 CASSQDAAGAEDEQFF TGCGCCAGCAGCCAGGACGCGGCGGGAGCGGAGGATGAGCAGTTCTTC
NA TRBJ2-1 many TRBV5-1 CASSLAGGSSYNEQFF TGCGCCAGCAGCTTGGCGGGGGGCAGTTCCTACAATGAGCAGTTCTTC
TRBD1 TRBJ1-2 many TRBV20-1 CSAGTGTNYGYTF TGCAGTGCTGGGACAGGGACTAACTATGGCTACACCTTC
NA TRBJ1-1 NA TRBV11-2 CASSWEGLDTEAFF TGTGCCAGCAGCTGGGAGGGTCTAGACACTGAAGCTTTCTTT
TRBD2 TRBJ2-1 many TRBV5-1 CASSPGLAGVGEQFF TGCGCCAGCAGCCCTGGACTAGCGGGAGTCGGGGAGCAGTTCTTC
NA TRBJ1-1 many TRBV28 CASSTPPEAFF TGTGCCAGCAGCACCCCTCCTGAAGCTTTCTTT
TRBD2 TRBJ2-1 NA TRBV6-1 CASSGGTSYGNEQFF TGTGCCAGCAGTGGGGGGACTAGTTATGGCAATGAGCAGTTCTTC
NA TRBJ2-2 medium-sized TRBV11-3 CASSLEKRLGNTGELFF TGTGCCAGCAGCTTAGAAAAGCGACTAGGCAACACCGGGGAGCTGTTTTTT
NA TRBJ2-1 few TRBV9 CASSVGQGSSYNEQFF TGTGCCAGCAGCGTAGGTCAGGGAAGCTCCTACAATGAGCAGTTCTTC
NA TRBJ2-3 many TRBV10-3 CAIRSGTSTDTQYF TGTGCCATCAGGAGCGGTACTAGCACAGATACGCAGTATTTT
NA TRBJ1-5 NA TRBV13 CASSLGSRDQPQHF TGTGCCAGCAGCTTAGGCAGCCGGGATCAGCCCCAGCATTTT
NA TRBJ1-1 NA TRBV6-5 CASNKDRAREAFF TGTGCCAGCAACAAGGACCGCGCAAGGGAAGCTTTCTTT
TRBD1 TRBJ2-7 many TRBV2 CASSDSPTGGYEQYF TGTGCCAGCAGTGACTCTCCGACAGGGGGTTACGAGCAGTACTTC
NA TRBJ1-6 many TRBV9 CASSDRDIGGSPLHF TGTGCCAGCAGTGACCGGGACATAGGAGGCTCACCCCTCCACTTT
TRBD1 TRBJ2-3 many TRBV29-1 CSTNRGGTDTQYF TGCAGCACGAACAGGGGTGGGACAGATACGCAGTATTTT
NA TRBJ1-4 few TRBV4-2 CASSQEGPSWVGNEKLFF TGTGCCAGCAGCCAAGAGGGCCCGAGCTGGGTGGGGAATGAAAAACTGTTTTTT
NA TRBJ2-2 few TRBV6-2/TRBV6-3 CASTVGGRTGELFF TGTGCCAGCACCGTTGGGGGCAGGACCGGGGAGCTGTTTTTT
NA TRBJ2-7 many TRBV28 CASSTLAGSPGREQYF TGTGCCAGCAGTACCCTTGCCGGGAGCCCCGGTAGGGAGCAGTACTTC
NA TRBJ2-1 many TRBV7-2 CASSLAKNNEQFF TGTGCCAGCAGCTTAGCTAAAAACAATGAGCAGTTCTTC
TRBD2 TRBJ2-7 NA TRBV6-2/TRBV6-3 CASSYVGRGPYEQYF TGTGCCAGCAGTTACGTGGGGAGGGGTCCCTACGAGCAGTACTTC
NA TRBJ2-7 few TRBV6-2/TRBV6-3 CASSGDLYEQYF TGTGCCAGCAGTGGAGACCTCTACGAGCAGTACTTC
NA TRBJ1-1 many TRBV28 CASSQGARDTEAFF TGTGCCAGCAGCCAAGGGGCAAGGGACACTGAAGCTTTCTTT
TRBD1 TRBJ2-6 NA TRBV6-1 CAEGAAAGANVLTF TGTGCCGAGGGGGCAGCAGCTGGGGCCAACGTCCTGACTTTC